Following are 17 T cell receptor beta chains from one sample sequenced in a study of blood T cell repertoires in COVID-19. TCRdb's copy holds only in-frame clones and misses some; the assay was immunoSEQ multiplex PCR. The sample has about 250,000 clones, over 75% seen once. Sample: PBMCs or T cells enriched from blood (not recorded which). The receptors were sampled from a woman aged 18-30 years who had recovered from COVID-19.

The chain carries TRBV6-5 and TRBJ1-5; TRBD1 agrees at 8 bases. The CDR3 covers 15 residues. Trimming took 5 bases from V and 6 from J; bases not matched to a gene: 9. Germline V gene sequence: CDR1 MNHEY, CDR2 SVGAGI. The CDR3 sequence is CASSPGQGNFQPQHF. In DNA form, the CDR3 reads TGTGCCAGCAGTCCCGGACAGGGAAATTTTCAGCCCCAGCATTTT.

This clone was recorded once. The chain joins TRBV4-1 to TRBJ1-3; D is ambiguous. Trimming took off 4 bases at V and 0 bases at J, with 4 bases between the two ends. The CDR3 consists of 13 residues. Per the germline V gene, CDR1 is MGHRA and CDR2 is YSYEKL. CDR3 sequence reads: CASSLVSGNTIYF. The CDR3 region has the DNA TGCGCCAGCAGCCTCGTCTCTGGAAACACCATATATTTT.

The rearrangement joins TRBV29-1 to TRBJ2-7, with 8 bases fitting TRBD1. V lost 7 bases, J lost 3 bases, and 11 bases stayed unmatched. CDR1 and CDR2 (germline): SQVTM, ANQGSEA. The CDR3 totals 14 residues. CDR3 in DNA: TGCAGCGGTTCTACCGGGACAGGAGGCTACGAGCAGTACTTC. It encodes CSGSTGTGGYEQYF.

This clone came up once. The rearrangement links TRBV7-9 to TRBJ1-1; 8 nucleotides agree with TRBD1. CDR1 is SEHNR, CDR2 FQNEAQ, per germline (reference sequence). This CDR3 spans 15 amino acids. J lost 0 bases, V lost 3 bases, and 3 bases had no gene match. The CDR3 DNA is TGTGCCAGCAGCTTCGGGGACAGGTTGAACACTGAAGCTTTCTTT. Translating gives CASSFGDRLNTEAFF.

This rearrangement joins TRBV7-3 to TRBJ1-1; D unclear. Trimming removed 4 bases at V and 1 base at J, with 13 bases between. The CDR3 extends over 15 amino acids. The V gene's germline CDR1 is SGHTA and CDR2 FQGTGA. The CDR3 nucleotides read TGTGCCAGCAGCTCCCAGAGAGGGAAGAACACTGAAGCTTTCTTT. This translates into CASSSQRGKNTEAFF.

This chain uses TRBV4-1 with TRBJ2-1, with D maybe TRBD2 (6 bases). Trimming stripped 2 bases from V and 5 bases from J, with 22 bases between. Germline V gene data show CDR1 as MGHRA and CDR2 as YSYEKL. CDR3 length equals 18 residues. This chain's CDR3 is CASSQFPTGGGGDNEQFF. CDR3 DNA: TGCGCCAGCAGCCAATTCCCCACGGGTGGTGGAGGGGACAATGAGCAGTTCTTC.

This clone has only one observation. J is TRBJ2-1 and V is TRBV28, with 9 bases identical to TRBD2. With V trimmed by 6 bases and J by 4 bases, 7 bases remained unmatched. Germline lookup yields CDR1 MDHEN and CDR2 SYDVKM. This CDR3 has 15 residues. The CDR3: CASRRGGAGYNEQFF. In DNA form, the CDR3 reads TGTGCCAGCAGACGCGGGGGGGCGGGTTACAATGAGCAGTTCTTC.

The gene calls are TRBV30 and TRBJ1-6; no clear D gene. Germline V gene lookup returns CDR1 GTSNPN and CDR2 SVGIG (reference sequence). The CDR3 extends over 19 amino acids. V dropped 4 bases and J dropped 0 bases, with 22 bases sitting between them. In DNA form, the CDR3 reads TGTGCCTGGAACCCTCTCCGCGGTATCATTGTCTCCTATAATTCACCCCTCCACTTT. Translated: CAWNPLRGIIVSYNSPLHF.

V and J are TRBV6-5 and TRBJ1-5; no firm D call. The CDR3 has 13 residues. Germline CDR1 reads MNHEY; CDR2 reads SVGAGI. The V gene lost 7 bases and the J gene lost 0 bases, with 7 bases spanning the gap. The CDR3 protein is CASITNSNQPQHF. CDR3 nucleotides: TGTGCCAGCATCACAAATAGCAATCAGCCCCAGCATTTT.

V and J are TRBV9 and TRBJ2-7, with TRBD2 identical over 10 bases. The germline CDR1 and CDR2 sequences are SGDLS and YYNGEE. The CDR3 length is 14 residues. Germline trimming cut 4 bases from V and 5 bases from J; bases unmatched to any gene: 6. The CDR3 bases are TGTGCCAGCAGCCCGGGACTAGCGCCCAACGAGCAGTACTTC. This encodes CASSPGLAPNEQYF.

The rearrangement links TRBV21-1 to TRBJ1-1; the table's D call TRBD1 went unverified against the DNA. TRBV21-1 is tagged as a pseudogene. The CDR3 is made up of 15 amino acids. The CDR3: CASSRPHRVGTEAFF. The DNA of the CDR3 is TGTGCCAGCAGCAGGCCGCACAGGGTCGGGACTGAAGCTTTCTTT.

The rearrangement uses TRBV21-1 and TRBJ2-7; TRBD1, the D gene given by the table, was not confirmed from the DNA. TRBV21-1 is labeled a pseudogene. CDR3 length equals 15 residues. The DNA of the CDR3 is TGTGCCAGCAGCGCTGACAGGGGCGCTAATTACGAGCAGTACTTC. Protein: CASSADRGANYEQYF.

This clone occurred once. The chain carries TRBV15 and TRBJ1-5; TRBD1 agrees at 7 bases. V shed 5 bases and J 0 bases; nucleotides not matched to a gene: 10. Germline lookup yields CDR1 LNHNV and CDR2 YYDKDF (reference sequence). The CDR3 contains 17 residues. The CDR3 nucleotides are TGTGCCACCAGCGAGGAGGGGGCTCCTTATAGCAATCAGCCCCAGCATTTT. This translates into CATSEEGAPYSNQPQHF. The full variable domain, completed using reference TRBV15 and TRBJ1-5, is DAMVIQNPRYQVTQFGKPVTLSCSQTLNHNVMYWYQQKSSQAPKLLFHYYDKDFNNEADTPDNFQSRRPNTSFCFLDIRSPGLGDTAMYLCATSEEGAPYSNQPQHFGDGTRLSIL.

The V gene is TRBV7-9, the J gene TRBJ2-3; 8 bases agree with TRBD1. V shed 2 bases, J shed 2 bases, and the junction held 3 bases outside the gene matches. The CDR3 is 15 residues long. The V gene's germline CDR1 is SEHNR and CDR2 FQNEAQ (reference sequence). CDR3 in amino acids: CASSLQQGDTDTQYF. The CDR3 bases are TGTGCCAGCAGCTTACAACAGGGGGACACAGATACGCAGTATTTT.

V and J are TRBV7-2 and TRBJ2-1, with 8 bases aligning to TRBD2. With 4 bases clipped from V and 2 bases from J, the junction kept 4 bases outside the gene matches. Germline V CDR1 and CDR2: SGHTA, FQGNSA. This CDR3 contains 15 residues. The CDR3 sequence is CASSSLAGAYNEQFF. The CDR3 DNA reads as TGTGCCAGCAGCTCCCTAGCGGGTGCCTACAATGAGCAGTTCTTC.

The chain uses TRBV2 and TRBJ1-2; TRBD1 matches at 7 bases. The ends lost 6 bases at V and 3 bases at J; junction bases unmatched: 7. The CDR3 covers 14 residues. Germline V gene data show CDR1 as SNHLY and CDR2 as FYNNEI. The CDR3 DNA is TGTGCCAGCAGAAATCAGGGGGGTTACTATGGCTACACCTTC. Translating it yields CASRNQGGYYGYTF.

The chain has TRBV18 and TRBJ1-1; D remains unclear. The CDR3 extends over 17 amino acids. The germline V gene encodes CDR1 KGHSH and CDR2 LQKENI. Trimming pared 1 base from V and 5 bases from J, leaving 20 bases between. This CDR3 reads CASSPQPLEGSGTEAFF. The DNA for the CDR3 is TGTGCCAGCTCACCACAACCTCTTGAGGGATCCGGAACTGAAGCTTTCTTT. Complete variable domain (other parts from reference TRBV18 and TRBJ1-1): NAGVMQNPRHLVRRRGQEARLRCSPMKGHSHVYWYRQLPEEGLKFMVYLQKENIIDESGMPKERFSAEFPKEGPSILRIQQVVRGDSAAYFCASSPQPLEGSGTEAFFGQGTRLTVV.